The T cell receptor beta chain described here comes from a study of regulatory T cells in long-lasting Graves disease. This clonotype was detected only a few times. TCR beta libraries were built with iRepertoire HTBI primers and Arm-PCR of CDR3 regions. TCRdb processed the multiplex PCR reads anew with MiXCR; each CDR3 protein has one entry. The data show approximately 490,000 distinct CDR3 sequences, with about 16% seen just once and approximately 12% held by the top ten. Indicated time point: newly diagnosed GD, antithyroid drugs for less than 3 months. Following extraction of RNA from PBMCs, that RNA was used to make the TCR library. The CDR3 consists of 15 residues. Germline V gives CDR1 KGHDR, CDR2 SFDVKD. Unmatched junction bases numbered 8, after V lost 5 bases and J lost 5 bases. The same sample was also used in a study of T cells in Graves' hyperthyroidism and ophthalmopathy.

The source of this sequence is a man aged 35-49 years with Graves disease. This chain joins TRBV24-1 and TRBJ1-1; 9 positions agree with TRBD1. The source was peripheral blood mononuclear cells (PBMCs), collected at new diagnosis, from a patient treated with antithyroid drugs. The CDR3 coding sequence is TGTGCCACCAGTGCTCGTGGGACAGGGAGGACTGAAGCTTTCTTT. Encoded protein: CATSARGTGRTEAFF.